This TCR beta chain came from a study of T cell repertoires in cytomegalovirus infection. The wider study: Public TCR beta signatures were indicative of both CMV infection and a matching HLA type.

This clonotype was observed many times. TCRdb independently ran MiXCR on the reads; one entry per CDR3 protein. This sample has about 260,000 distinct CDR3 sequences, with 8% to 9.5% found just once. V shed 6 bases and J shed 8 bases, with 13 bases lying between them. This CDR3 is 12 amino acids long. Germline CDR1 and CDR2: MNHEY and SVGEGT. Sequencing input: PBMCs. The TCR originated in a human donor in good health (CMV status not recorded). Some clones in this sample may be carry-over from other donors' samples. The chain is built from TRBV6-2 or TRBV6-3 and TRBJ1-1; D gene uncertain. The CDR3 DNA is TGTGCCAGCAGGCCCTCCCTGGGGGAAGCTTTCTTT. Residues: CASRPSLGEAFF.